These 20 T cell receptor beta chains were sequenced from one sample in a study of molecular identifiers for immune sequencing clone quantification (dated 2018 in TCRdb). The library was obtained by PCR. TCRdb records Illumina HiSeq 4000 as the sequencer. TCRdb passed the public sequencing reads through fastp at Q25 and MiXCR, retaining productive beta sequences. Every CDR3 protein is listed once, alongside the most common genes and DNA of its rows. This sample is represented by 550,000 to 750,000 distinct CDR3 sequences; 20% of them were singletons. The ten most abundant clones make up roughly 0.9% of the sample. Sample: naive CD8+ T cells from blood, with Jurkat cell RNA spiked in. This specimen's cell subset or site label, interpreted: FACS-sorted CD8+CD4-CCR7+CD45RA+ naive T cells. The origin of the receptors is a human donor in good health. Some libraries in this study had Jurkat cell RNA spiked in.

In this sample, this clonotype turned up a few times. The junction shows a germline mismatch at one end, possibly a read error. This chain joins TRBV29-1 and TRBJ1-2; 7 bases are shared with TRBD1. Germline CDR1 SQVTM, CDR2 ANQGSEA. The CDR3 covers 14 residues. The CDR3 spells CGVEAGGGYYGYTF. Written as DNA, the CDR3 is TGCGGCGTTGAAGCAGGAGGGGGCTACTATGGCTACACCTTC.

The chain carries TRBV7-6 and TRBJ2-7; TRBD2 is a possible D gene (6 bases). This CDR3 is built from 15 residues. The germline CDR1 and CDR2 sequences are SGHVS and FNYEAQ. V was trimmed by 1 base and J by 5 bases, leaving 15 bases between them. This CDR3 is CASSLVGGSYDEQYF. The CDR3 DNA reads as TGTGCCAGCAGCTTAGTGGGGGGAAGCTACGACGAGCAGTACTTC.

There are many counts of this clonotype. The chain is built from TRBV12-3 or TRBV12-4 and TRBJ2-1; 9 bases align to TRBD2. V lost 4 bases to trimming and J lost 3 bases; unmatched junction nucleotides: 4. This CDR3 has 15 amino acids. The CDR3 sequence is CASSSSTSGYNEQFF. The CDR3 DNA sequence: TGTGCCAGCAGTTCGTCGACTAGCGGCTACAATGAGCAGTTCTTC.

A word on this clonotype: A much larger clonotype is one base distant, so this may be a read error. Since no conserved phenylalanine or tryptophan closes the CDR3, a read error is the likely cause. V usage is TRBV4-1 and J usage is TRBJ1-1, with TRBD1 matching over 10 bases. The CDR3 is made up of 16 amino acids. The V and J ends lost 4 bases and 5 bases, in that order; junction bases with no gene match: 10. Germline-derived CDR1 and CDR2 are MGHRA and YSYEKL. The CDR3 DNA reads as TGCGCCAGCAGCCCTCCCACCGGACAGGGGGGGACTGAAGCTTTCTCT. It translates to CASSPPTGQGGTEAFS.

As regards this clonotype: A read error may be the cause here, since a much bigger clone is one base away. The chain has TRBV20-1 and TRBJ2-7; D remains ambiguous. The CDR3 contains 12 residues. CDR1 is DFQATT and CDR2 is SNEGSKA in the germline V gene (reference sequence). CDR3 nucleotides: TGCAATGCTAGAGATCTAGGCTCCGAGCAGTACTTC. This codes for CNARDLGSEQYF.

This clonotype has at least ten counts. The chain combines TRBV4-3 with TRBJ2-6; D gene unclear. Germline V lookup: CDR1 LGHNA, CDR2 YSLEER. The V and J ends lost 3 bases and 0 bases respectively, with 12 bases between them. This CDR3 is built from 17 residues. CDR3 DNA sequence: TGCGCCAGCAGCCAGGAAGGATCTAGCTCTGGGGCCAACGTCCTGACTTTC. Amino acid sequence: CASSQEGSSSGANVLTF.

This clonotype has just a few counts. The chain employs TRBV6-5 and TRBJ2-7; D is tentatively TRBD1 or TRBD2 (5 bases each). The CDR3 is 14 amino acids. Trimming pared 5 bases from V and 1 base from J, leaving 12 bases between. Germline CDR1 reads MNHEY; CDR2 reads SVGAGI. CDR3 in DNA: TGTGCCAGCAGTGGGACGATCGTATCCTACGAGCAGTACTTC. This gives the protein CASSGTIVSYEQYF.

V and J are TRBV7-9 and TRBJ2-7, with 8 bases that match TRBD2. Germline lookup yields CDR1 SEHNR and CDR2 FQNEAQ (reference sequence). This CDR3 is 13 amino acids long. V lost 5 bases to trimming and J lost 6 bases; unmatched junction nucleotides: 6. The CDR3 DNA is TGTGCCAGCAGCGAGGGGACTAGTCGCGAGCAGTACTTC. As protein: CASSEGTSREQYF.

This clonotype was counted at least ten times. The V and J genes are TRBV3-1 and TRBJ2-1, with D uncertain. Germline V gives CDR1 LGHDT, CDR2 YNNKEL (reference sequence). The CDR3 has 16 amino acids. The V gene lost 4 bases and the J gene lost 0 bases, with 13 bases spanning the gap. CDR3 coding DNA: TGTGCCAGCAGCCGCGGCTCTCCTAGCTCCTACAATGAGCAGTTCTTC. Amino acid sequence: CASSRGSPSSYNEQFF.

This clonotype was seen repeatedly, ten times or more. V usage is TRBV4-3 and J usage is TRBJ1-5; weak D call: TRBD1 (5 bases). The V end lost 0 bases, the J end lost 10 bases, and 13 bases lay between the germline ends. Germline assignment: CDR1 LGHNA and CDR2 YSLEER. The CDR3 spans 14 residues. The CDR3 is CASSQDWDLSPQHF. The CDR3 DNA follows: TGCGCCAGCAGCCAAGATTGGGACCTCTCTCCCCAGCATTTT.

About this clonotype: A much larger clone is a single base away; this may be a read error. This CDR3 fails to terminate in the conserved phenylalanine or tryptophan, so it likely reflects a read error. The CDR3 loop reads CASGLAWADTQYL. Written as DNA, the CDR3 is TGTGCCAGCGGACTAGCGTGGGCAGATACGCAGTATCTT. The chain combines TRBV6-2 or TRBV6-3 with TRBJ2-3, with 9 bases identical to TRBD2. This CDR3 has 13 residues. CDR1 is MNHEY and CDR2 is SVGEGT in the germline V gene. V shed 8 bases and J 4 bases; nucleotides not matched to a gene: 4.

In nucleotides, the CDR3 is TGTGCCAGCAGCCCTGGTACTAATCCTTACACAGATACGCAGTATTTT. Translating gives CASSPGTNPYTDTQYF. This sequence joins TRBV27 and TRBJ2-3, with D hard to call. Germline loops: CDR1 MNHEY, CDR2 SMNVEV (reference sequence). V lost 6 bases to trimming and J lost 2 bases, with 18 bases between them. The CDR3 spans 16 residues.

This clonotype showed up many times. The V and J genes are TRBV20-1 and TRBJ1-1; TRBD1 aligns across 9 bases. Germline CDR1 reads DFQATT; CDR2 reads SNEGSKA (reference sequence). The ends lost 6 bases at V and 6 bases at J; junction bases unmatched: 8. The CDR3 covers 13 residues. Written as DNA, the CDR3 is TGCAGTGCCAGGGACAGGGTGTATTCTGAAGCTTTCTTT. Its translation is CSARDRVYSEAFF.

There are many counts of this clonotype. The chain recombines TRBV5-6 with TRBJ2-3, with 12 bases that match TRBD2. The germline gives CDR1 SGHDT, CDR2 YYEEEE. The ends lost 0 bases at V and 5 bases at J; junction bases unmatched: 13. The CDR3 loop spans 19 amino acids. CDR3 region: CASSLASGGANLVGDTQYF. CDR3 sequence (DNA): TGTGCCAGCAGCTTGGCTAGCGGGGGGGCTAATTTAGTGGGAGATACGCAGTATTTT. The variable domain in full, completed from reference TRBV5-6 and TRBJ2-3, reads DAGVTQSPTHLIKTRGQQVTLRCSPKSGHDTVSWYQQALGQGPQFIFQYYEEEERQRGNFPDRFSGHQFPNYSSELNVNALLLGDSALYLCASSLASGGANLVGDTQYFGPGTRLTVL.

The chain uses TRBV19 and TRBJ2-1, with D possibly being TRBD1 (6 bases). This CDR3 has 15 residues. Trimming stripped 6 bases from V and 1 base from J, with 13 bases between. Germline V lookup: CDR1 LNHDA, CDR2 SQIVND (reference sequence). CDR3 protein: CASRQGSASYNEQFF. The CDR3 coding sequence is TGTGCCAGTAGGCAGGGGTCCGCTTCCTACAATGAGCAGTTCTTC.

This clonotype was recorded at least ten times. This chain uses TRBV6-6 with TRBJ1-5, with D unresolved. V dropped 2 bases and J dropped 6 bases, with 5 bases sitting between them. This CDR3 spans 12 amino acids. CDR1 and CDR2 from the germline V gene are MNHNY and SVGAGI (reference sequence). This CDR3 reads CASSYPFQPQHF. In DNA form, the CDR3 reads TGTGCCAGCAGTTACCCGTTTCAGCCCCAGCATTTT.

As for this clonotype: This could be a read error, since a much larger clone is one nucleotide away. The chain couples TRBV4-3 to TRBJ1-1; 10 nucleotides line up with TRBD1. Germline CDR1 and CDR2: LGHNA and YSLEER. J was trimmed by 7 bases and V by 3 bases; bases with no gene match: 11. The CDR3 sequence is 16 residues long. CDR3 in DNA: TGCGCCAGCAGCCATGACCAGACAGGGGGCGCGTATGAAGCTTTCTTT. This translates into CASSHDQTGGAYEAFF.

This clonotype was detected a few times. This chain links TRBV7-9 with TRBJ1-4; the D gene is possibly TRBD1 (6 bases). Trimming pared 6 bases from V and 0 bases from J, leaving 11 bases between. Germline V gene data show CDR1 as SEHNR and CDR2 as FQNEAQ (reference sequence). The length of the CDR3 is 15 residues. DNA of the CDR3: TGTGCCAGCAGGTGGGGGCAGGCAACTAATGAAAAACTGTTTTTT. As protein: CASRWGQATNEKLFF.

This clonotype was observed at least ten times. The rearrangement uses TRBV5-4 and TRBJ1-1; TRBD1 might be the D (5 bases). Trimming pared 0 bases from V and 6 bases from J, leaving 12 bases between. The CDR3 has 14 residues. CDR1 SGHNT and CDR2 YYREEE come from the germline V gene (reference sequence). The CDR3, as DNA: TGTGCCAGCAGCTTGGAGAGCAGGGTGGCTGAAGCTTTCTTT. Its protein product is CASSLESRVAEAFF.

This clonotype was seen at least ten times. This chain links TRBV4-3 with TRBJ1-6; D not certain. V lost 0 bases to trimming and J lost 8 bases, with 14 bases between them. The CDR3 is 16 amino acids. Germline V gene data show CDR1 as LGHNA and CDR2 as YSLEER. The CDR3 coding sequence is TGCGCCAGCAGCCAAGATCCGGGTGACCGCGATTCACCCCTCCACTTT. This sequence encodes CASSQDPGDRDSPLHF.